A selection of T cell receptor beta chains follows, all from one sample in a study of blood T cells in healthy people across ages. In TCRdb, the 5' RACE reads were re-called with MiXCR into one record per CDR3 protein. The repertoire holds around 1,900,000 distinct CDR3 sequences, with approximately 39% as singletons. Sequencing was performed on blood. These receptors originate from a human donor in good health. Both conserved end residues are trimmed from each CDR3. A row's size may be missing; if present it is once, few, many or a size class.

size	J	length	V	CDR3
few	TRBJ2-5	13	TRBV7-3	ASSLSGLAGETQY
many	TRBJ2-5	11	TRBV11-1	ASSLVEQETQY
-	TRBJ1-2	11	TRBV7-2	ASTISNRGGYT
-	TRBJ1-4	11	TRBV29-1	SVALTGGEKLF
-	TRBJ2-1	10	TRBV12-3/TRBV12-4	ASSLWANEQF
once	TRBJ2-5	11	TRBV20-1	SARARGPQTQY
-	TRBJ2-3	13	TRBV2	ASSGHSLSTDTQY
-	TRBJ2-6	15	TRBV7-2	ASSFGTSGAGANVLT
-	TRBJ1-4	14	TRBV6-5	ASSPARWGRDEKLF
-	TRBJ2-4	11	TRBV20-1	SARARTANIQY
few	TRBJ2-7	13	TRBV7-3	ASSFTSEGYNEQY
-	TRBJ2-1	10	TRBV6-2/TRBV6-3	ASSLLDGMEF
few	TRBJ2-7	11	TRBV20-1	SARLTASYEQY
few	TRBJ2-5	11	TRBV7-2	ASSLIALETQY
-	TRBJ2-7	15	TRBV12-3/TRBV12-4	ASSLGRSPLDYYEQY
few	TRBJ2-7	12	TRBV13	ACASGGNPYEQY
few	TRBJ2-3	14	TRBV7-2	ASSLVGSPSTDTQY
few	TRBJ2-3	12	TRBV20-1	SALASEGTDTQY
-	TRBJ1-2	12	TRBV2	ASRDIKGGHGYT
many	TRBJ1-6	13	TRBV9	ASSVGSSYNSPLH
-	TRBJ2-2	12	TRBV7-2	ASSLATFTGELF
few	TRBJ2-7	15	TRBV4-3	ASSLVAGGHTYNEQY
few	TRBJ2-7	13	TRBV6-2/TRBV6-3	AIRETGTGDYEQY
few	TRBJ1-6	11	TRBV12-3/TRBV12-4	ASILDLNSPLH
-	TRBJ1-4	10	TRBV20-1	SATGPGEKLF
-	TRBJ1-6	11	TRBV7-9	AIGTGGFSPLH
few	TRBJ2-7	13	TRBV7-3	ASSPRNRGIYEQY
many	TRBJ1-5	14	TRBV6-2/TRBV6-3	ASTTGVTYSNQPQH
few	TRBJ1-6	13	TRBV7-2	ASSLYVIGNSPLH
few	TRBJ1-4	12	TRBV25-1	ASSHRDMNEKLF
-	TRBJ2-7	11	TRBV4-3	ASSLVYAGEQY
few	TRBJ1-4	12	TRBV6-5	ASSYGGFNEKLF
few	TRBJ1-1	13	TRBV11-2	ASSLDTYPGTEAF
-	TRBJ2-1	9	TRBV6-2/TRBV6-3	ASAITDEQF
-	TRBJ1-2	13	TRBV20-1	SAQRHREQDYGYT
-	TRBJ1-1	10	TRBV3-1	ASSQDDRRAF
few	-	14	TRBV6-2/TRBV6-3	ASSYPTGTEKETQY
once	TRBJ1-2	12	TRBV6-5	ASSYSDRVDGCT
few	TRBJ2-5	8	TRBV9	ASSPRGQY
few	TRBJ1-2	14	TRBV7-2	ASSLVTGFGNYGYT
-	TRBJ2-3	14	TRBV15	ATSRVGGWLADTQY
-	TRBJ2-1	12	TRBV2	ASREGQHANEQF